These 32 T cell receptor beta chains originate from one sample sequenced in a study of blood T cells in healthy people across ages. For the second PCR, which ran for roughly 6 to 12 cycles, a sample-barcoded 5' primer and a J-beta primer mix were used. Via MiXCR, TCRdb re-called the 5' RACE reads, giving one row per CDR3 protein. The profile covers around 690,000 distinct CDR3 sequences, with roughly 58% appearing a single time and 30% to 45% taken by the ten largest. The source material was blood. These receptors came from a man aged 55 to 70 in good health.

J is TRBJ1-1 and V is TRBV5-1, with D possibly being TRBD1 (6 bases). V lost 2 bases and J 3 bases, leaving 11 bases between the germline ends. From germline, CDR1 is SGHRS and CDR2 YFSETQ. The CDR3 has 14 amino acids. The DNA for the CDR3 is TGCGCCAGCAGCTTCGGGACAAGGGACACTGAAGCTTTCTTT. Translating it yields CASSFGTRDTEAFF.

The CDR3 nucleotides are TGCGCCAGCAGCTCGTCGTTGGGCGGTCCGGATACGCAGTATTTT. Translation: CASSSSLGGPDTQYF. This chain uses TRBV5-1 with TRBJ2-3; no firm D call. Germline V CDR1 and CDR2: SGHRS, YFSETQ. Trimming cost V 3 bases and J 6 bases, with 17 bases left between them. This CDR3 comprises 15 residues.

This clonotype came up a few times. The chain's CDR3 is CASSQANRNSYEQYF. CDR3 nucleotide sequence: TGTGCCAGCAGCCAAGCTAACAGGAATTCCTACGAGCAGTACTTC. J is TRBJ2-7 and V is TRBV3-1; TRBD1 is a possible D gene (5 bases). The V end lost 1 base, the J end lost 1 base, and 11 bases lay between the germline ends. Germline assignment: CDR1 LGHDT and CDR2 YNNKEL (reference sequence). The CDR3 covers 15 residues.

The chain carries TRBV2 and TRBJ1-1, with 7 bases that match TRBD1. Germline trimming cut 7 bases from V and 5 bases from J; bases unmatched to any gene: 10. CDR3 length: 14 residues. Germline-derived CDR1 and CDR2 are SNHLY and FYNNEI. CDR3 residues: CASTRRQGGTEAFF. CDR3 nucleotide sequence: TGTGCCAGCACTCGAAGACAGGGTGGGACTGAAGCTTTCTTT. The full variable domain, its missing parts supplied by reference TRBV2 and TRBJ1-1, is EPEVTQTPSHQVTQMGQEVILRCVPISNHLYFYWYRQILGQKVEFLVSFYNNEISEKSEIFDDQFSVERPDGSNFTLKIRSTKLEDSAMYFCASTRRQGGTEAFFGQGTRLTVV.

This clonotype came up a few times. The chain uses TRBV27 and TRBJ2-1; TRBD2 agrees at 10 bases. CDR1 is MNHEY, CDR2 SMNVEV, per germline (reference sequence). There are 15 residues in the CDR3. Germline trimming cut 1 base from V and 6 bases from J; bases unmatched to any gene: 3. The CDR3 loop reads CASSLYSGGANEQFF. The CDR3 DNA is TGTGCCAGCAGTTTATACAGCGGGGGGGCCAATGAGCAGTTCTTC.

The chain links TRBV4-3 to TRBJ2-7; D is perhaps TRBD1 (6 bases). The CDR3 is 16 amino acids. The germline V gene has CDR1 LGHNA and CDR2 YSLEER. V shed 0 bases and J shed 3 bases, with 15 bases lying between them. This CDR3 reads CASSQDSRTASYEQYF. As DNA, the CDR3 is TGCGCCAGCAGCCAAGATAGTAGGACAGCGAGCTACGAGCAGTACTTC.

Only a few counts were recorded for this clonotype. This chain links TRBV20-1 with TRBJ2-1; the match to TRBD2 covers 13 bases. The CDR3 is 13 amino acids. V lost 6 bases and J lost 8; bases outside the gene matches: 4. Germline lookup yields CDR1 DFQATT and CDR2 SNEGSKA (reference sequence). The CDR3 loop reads CSAVGLAGDEQFF. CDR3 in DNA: TGCAGTGCCGTTGGACTAGCGGGGGATGAGCAGTTCTTC.

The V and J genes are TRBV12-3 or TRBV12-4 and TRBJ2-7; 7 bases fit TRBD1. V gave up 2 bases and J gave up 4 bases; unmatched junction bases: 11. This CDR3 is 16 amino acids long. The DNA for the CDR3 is TGTGCCAGCAGTTTAAGGTTTTGGGACAGATCTTACGAGCAGTACTTC. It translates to CASSLRFWDRSYEQYF.

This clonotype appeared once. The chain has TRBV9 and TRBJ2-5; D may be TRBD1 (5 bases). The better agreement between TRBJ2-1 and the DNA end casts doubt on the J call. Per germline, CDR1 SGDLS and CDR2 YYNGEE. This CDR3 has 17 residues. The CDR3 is CASSVGGIGEYQETQFF. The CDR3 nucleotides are TGTGCCAGCAGCGTAGGGGGCATAGGAGAGTACCAAGAGACCCAGTTCTTC.

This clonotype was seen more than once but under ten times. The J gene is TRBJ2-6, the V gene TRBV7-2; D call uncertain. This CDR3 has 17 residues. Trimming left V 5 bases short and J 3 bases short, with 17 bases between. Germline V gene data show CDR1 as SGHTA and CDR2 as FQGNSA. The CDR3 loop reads CASSQMAGLGGANVLTF. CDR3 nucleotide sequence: TGTGCCAGCAGCCAAATGGCTGGGCTGGGTGGGGCCAACGTCCTGACTTTC.

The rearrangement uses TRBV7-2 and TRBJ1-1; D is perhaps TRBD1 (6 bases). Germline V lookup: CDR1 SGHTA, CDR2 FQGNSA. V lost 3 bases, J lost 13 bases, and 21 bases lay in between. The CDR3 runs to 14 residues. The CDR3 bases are TGTGCCAGCAGCTTGGAATGGACAGCGCCAGTGGTTTTCTTT. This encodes CASSLEWTAPVVFF.

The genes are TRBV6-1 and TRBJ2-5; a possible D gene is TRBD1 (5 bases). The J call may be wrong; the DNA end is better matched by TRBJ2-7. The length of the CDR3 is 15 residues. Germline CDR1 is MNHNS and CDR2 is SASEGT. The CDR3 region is CASTLILGQSYEQYF. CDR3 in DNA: TGTGCCAGCACTCTTATTCTAGGACAATCCTACGAGCAGTACTTC.

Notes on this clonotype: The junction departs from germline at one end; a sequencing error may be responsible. CDR3 DNA: TGTGCCAGCGGTTTATTGACAGGGAAAGCTTTCTTT. Its protein product is CASGLLTGKAFF. V is TRBV28 and J is TRBJ1-1, with TRBD1 matching over 7 bases. CDR1 and CDR2 (germline): MDHEN, SYDVKM. The CDR3 is 12 amino acids.

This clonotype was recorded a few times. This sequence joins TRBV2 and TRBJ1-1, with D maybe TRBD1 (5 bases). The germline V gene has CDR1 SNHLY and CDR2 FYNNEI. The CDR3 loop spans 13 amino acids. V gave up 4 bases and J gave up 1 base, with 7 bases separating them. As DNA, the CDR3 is TGTGCCAGCAGTGCGGGGCGGAACACTGAAGCTTTCTTT. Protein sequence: CASSAGRNTEAFF.

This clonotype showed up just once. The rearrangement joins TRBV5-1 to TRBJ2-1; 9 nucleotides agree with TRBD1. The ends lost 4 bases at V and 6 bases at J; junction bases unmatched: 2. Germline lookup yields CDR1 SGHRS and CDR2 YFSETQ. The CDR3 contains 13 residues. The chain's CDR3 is CASSADRGNEQFF. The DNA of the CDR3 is TGCGCCAGCAGCGCGGACAGGGGCAATGAGCAGTTCTTC.

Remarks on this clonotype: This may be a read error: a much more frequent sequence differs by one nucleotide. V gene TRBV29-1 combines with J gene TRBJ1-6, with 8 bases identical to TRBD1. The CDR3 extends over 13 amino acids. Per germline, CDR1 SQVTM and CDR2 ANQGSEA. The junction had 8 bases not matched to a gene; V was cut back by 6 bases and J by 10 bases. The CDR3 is CSVGQVKESPLHF. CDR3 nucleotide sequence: TGCAGCGTGGGACAGGTTAAGGAATCACCCCTCCACTTT.

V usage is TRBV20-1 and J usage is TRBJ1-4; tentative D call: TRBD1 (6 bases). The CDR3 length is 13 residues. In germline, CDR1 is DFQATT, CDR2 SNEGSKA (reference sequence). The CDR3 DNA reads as TGCAGCGCCCTAGGGGGAGCTCATGAAAAACTGTTTTTT. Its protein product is CSALGGAHEKLFF.

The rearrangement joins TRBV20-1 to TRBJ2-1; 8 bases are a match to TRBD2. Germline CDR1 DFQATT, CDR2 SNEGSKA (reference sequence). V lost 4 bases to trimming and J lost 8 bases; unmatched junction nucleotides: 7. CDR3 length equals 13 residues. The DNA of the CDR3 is TGCAGTGCTAAATTCCGGGGGGGGGATGAGCAGTTCTTC. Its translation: CSAKFRGGDEQFF.

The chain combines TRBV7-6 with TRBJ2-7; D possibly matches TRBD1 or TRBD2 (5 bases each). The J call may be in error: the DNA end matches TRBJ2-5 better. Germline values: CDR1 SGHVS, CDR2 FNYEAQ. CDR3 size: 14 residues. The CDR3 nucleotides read TGTGCCAGCAGCTTAACCCAGGGACGGGAGACCCAGTACTTC. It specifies CASSLTQGRETQYF.

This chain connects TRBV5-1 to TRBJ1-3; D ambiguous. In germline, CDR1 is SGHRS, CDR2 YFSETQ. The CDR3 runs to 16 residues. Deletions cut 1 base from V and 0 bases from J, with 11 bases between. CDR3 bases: TGCGCCAGCAGCTTGCCGACGGGTACCTCTGGAAACACCATATATTTT. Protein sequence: CASSLPTGTSGNTIYF.

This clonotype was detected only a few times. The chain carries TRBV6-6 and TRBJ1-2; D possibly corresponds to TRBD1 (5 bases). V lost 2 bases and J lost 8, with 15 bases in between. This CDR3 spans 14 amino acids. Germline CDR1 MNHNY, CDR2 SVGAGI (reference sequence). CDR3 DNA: TGTGCCAGCAGTTACGAAGTAGGGGAGGGCGGCTACACCTTC. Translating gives CASSYEVGEGGYTF.

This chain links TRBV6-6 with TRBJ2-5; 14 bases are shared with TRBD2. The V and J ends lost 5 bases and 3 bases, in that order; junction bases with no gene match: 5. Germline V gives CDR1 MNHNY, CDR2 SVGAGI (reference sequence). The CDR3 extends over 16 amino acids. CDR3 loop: CASSSPGLAGEETQYF. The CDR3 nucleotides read TGTGCCAGCAGTAGCCCGGGACTAGCGGGGGAAGAGACCCAGTACTTC.

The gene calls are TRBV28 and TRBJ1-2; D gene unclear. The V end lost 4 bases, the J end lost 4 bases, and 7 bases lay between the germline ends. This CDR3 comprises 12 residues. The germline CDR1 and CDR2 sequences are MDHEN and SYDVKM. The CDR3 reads CASSSTVYGYTF. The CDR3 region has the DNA TGTGCCAGCAGTTCTACAGTCTATGGCTACACCTTC.

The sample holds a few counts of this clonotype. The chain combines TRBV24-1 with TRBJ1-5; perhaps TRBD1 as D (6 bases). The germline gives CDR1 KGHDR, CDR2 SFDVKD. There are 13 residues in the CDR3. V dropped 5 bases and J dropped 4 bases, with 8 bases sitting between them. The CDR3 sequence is CATSAQGNQPQHF. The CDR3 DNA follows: TGTGCCACCAGTGCCCAGGGGAATCAGCCCCAGCATTTT.

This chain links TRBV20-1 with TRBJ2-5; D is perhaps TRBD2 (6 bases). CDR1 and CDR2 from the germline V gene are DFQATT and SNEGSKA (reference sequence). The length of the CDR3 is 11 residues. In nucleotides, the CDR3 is TGCAGCGCGATTAGCGGAGAGACCCAGTACTTC. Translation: CSAISGETQYF.

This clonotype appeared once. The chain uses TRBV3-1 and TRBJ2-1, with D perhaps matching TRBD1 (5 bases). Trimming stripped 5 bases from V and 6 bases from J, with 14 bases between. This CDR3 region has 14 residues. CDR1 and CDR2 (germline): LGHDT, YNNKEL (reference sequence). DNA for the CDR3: TGTGCCAGCAGCTCAGGGCCCCAGTCCAATGAGCAGTTCTTC. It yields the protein CASSSGPQSNEQFF.

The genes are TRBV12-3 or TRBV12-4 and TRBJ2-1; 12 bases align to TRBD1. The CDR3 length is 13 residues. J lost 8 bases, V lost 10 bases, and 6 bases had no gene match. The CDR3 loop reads CAIGTGGLDEQFF. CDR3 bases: TGTGCCATCGGGACAGGGGGCCTCGATGAGCAGTTCTTC.

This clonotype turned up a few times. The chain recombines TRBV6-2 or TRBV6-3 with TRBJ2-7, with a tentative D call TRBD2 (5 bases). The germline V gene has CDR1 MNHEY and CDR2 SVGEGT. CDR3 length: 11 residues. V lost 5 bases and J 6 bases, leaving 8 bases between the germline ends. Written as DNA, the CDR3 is TGTGCCAGCAGTCACGGGGTCGAGCAGTACTTC. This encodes CASSHGVEQYF.

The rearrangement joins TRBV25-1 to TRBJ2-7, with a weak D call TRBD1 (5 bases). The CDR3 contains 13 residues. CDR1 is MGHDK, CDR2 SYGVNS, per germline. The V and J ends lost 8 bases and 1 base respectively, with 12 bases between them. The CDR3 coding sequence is TGTGCCAGCGCGTCGACAGTTTCCTACGAGCAGTACTTC. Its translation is CASASTVSYEQYF.

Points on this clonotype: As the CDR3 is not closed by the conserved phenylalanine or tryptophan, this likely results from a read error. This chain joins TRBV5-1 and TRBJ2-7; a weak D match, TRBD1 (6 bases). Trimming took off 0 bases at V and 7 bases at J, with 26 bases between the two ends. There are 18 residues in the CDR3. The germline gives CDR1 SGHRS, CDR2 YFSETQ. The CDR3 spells CASSLALRASGQDNEQYL. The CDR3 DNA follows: TGCGCCAGCAGCTTGGCCCTAAGAGCATCGGGACAAGATAATGAGCAGTACTTA.

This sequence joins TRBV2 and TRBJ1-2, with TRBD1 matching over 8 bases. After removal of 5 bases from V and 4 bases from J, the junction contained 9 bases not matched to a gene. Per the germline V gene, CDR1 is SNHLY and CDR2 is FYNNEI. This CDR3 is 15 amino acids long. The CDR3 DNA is TGTGCCAGCAGTCCCGGACAGGGTTGGGGCTATGGCTACACCTTC. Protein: CASSPGQGWGYGYTF.

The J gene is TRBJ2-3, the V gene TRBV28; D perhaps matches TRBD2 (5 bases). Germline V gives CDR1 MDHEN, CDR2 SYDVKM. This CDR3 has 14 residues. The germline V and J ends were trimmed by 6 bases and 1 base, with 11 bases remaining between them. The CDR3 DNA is TGTGCCAGCAGCGCACGGGGTGGCACAGATACGCAGTATTTT. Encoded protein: CASSARGGTDTQYF.